The 2 T cell receptor beta chains in this list originate from one sample, sequenced in a study of shared clonotypes between healthy human individuals. Naive CD8 cells were CD45RO-negative, positively selected for CCR7, excluding terminally differentiated effector memory CD45RA+ cells. The table came from immunoSEQ multiplex PCR; TCRdb's copy has only in-frame clones and leaves some out. There are roughly 2 million clones in the sample; around 96% occur only once, and around 1.1% lies in the top ten. The sample was naive CD8+ T cells sorted from blood. The receptors here all came from a young man in good health.

The V gene is TRBV10-3, the J gene TRBJ2-1; D may be TRBD1 or TRBD2 (5 bases each). The CDR3 runs to 17 residues. The V end lost 10 bases, the J end lost 1 base, and 23 bases lay between the germline ends. Germline V gives CDR1 ENHRY, CDR2 SYGVKD. CDR3 region: CATLASLGESSYNEQFF. The CDR3, as DNA: TGTGCCACCCTTGCTTCTCTAGGGGAGTCTTCCTACAATGAGCAGTTCTTC.

As for this clone: The sample contains more than one DNA sequence encoding this CDR3. The chain has TRBV30 and TRBJ1-5; tentatively, D is TRBD1 (5 bases). The germline gives CDR1 GTSNPN, CDR2 SVGIG (reference sequence). CDR3 size: 14 residues. Deletions cut 0 bases from V and 1 base from J, with 7 bases between. DNA of the CDR3: TGTGCCTGGAGTGTGGGGGGGAGCAATCAGCCCCAGCATTTT. It encodes CAWSVGGSNQPQHF.